This record concerns one TCR beta chain sequence. Its cognate antigen is unknown. Some clones are missing from TCRdb's copy, which holds only in-frame ones; the method was immunoSEQ multiplex PCR. The profile shows 30,000 to 40,000 clones, around 96% of them singletons. The CDR3 runs to 12 residues. Per the germline V gene, CDR1 is MNHNS and CDR2 is SASEGT. The V gene end was trimmed by 5 bases and the J gene end by 13 bases; junction bases not matched to a gene: 7. This sample was taken from a study of monozygotic twins with cystic fibrosis. Study in general: Library input was 2.5 to 3.5 micrograms of fragmented DNA, with about 15 PCR cycles.

Study-level results: Nucleotide-identical clonotype sharing was significantly higher within monozygotic CF twin pairs than between unrelated CF individuals. J usage was most co-twin-similar in 8 of 16 pairs, V in 13. Shared CDR3 numbers were not associated with age, concordance or severity.

The genes are TRBV6-1 and TRBJ1-2; 10 bases match TRBD1. Sequencing input: blood. This clonotype originated in a girl aged 2-9 years with cystic fibrosis. In DNA, the CDR3 is TGTGCCAGCAGTTCCTTCGACAGGGGGCCCACCTTC. Encoded protein: CASSSFDRGPTF.